This TCR beta chain originates from a study of metastatic and nonmetastatic thyroid tumors. Overall study: Both malignant and benign thyroid patients supplied peripheral blood and tumor or nodule tissue samples, across which the repertoires of these patients were then compared.

Notes on this clone: Its matching antigen is unknown.

Germline loops: CDR1 LNHNV, CDR2 YYDKDF (reference sequence). The CDR3 totals 17 residues. V was clipped by 7 bases and J by 4 bases; unmatched bases: 13. Each patient went into thyroid surgery without having received any treatment. Per the authors' pipeline: For papillary thyroid cancer, a distant-metastasis classifier was constructed from CDR3 differences observed across clinicopathological groups. TCRdb re-analyzed the PCR reads using MiXCR. In this record, the V and J calls reflect TCRdb's handling and not the investigators' own analysis. Found here are tens of thousands of clones, 20% to 25% of them singletons; the top ten hold 39%. Broader study findings: In blood and tumor, TCR beta diversity was reportedly significantly higher in malignant thyroid tumors than in benign nodules.

This TCR was recovered from a female donor with papillary thyroid cancer or a benign thyroid nodule (not recorded which). Some clones in this sample may be carry-over from other donors' samples. Sequencing input: blood. This chain joins TRBV15 and TRBJ2-2; TRBD2 matches 9 bases. CDR3 sequence: CATTGAGGQARTGELFF. CDR3 coding DNA: TGTGCCACCACAGGAGCGGGGGGTCAGGCCCGCACCGGGGAGCTGTTTTTT. Full variable domain (outside the CDR3, taken from reference TRBV15 and TRBJ2-2): DAMVIQNPRYQVTQFGKPVTLSCSQTLNHNVMYWYQQKSSQAPKLLFHYYDKDFNNEADTPDNFQSRRPNTSFCFLDIRSPGLGDTAMYLCATTGAGGQARTGELFFGEGSRLTVL.